The source of this T cell receptor beta chain is a study of vaccination and CD4 T cells after COVID-19. Study-wide results and limits: Analysis covered relatively few convalescent patients and lacked any early post-infection timepoints.

TCRdb used MiXCR to reprocess the PCR reads, holding one entry per CDR3 protein. The table includes some 20,000 distinct CDR3 sequences, 50% to 75% detected once. Points on this clonotype: Its antigen is unknown. An end of the junction does not agree with germline; a read error may underlie this.

Germline assignment: CDR1 MDHEN and CDR2 SYDVKM. The CDR3 has 12 amino acids. The V and J genes are TRBV28 and TRBJ2-5, with unresolved D. This specimen was CD4+ T cells from blood, taken after SARS-CoV-2 vaccination. This receptor was obtained from a human donor who had recovered from COVID-19. The CDR3 sequence is CAGSRSQETQYF. CDR3 coding DNA: TGTGCCGGCAGCCGGAGCCAAGAGACCCAGTACTTC.